The subject of this entry is one T cell receptor (beta chain). This sample was taken from a study of control samples from healthy donors and cancer patients. Only in-frame clones appear in the TCRdb table, and some are missing; sequencing was by immunoSEQ multiplex PCR. The table records about 78,000 clones, approximately 88% of them present only once. The ends were cut back, 1 base at V and 5 bases at J, with 14 bases in the middle. The CDR3 is 15 residues long. The chain carries TRBV23-1 and TRBJ1-1; D is unresolved. TRBV23-1 is treated as an ORF (open reading frame) with a function not yet certain. The sequencing input was blood. The source of this sequence is a woman aged 55-69 years in good health. CDR3: CASSQWQRLETEAFF. The CDR3 DNA reads TGCGCCAGCAGTCAATGGCAGAGGTTGGAAACTGAAGCTTTCTTT.